The next 10 T cell receptor beta chains were all read from a single sample in a study of chemoradiotherapy in HPV16-positive cancers. Here immunoSEQ multiplex PCR was the method, and the copy in TCRdb shows in-frame clones only, minus some. The data show 10,000 to 11,000 clones, with approximately 70% seen just once and over 12% held by the top ten. This specimen was taken from a patient who underwent chemoradiotherapy. The receptor set was obtained from a human donor with HPV-associated anogenital cancer.

The genes are TRBV2 and TRBJ2-3; possible D gene TRBD1, 6 bases. Germline CDR1 and CDR2: SNHLY and FYNNEI. The V and J ends lost 6 bases and 0 bases respectively, with 10 bases between them. The CDR3 is 14 residues long. The CDR3 reads CASRDRASTDTQYF. The CDR3 DNA is TGTGCCAGCAGGGACAGAGCTAGCACAGATACGCAGTATTTT.

The chain is built from TRBV27 and TRBJ2-1, with 9 bases lining up with TRBD2. The germline V gene encodes CDR1 MNHEY and CDR2 SMNVEV (reference sequence). The CDR3 is 13 amino acids. V dropped 4 bases and J dropped 9; count of bases not matched to a gene: 4. The CDR3 protein is CASSSGLAGEQFF. CDR3 coding DNA: TGTGCCAGCAGTTCGGGACTAGCTGGTGAGCAGTTCTTC.

The chain carries TRBV15 and TRBJ1-3, with 8 bases that match TRBD1. The V segment lost 6 bases and the J segment 2 bases; nucleotides outside the gene matches: 3. Germline-derived CDR1 and CDR2 are LNHNV and YYDKDF (reference sequence). The CDR3 is 14 residues long. The CDR3 DNA reads TGTGCCACCAGGGAGACAGGGGCTGGAAACACCATATATTTT. The encoded protein is CATRETGAGNTIYF.

This chain links TRBV7-2 with TRBJ1-2; maybe TRBD1 (5 bases). Germline assignment: CDR1 SGHTA and CDR2 FQGNSA. The ends were cut back, 5 bases at V and 4 bases at J, with 8 bases in the middle. This CDR3 is 12 amino acids long. CDR3 nucleotide sequence: TGTGCCAGCAGCAGGGACGGCTATGGCTACACCTTC. This encodes CASSRDGYGYTF.

This clone came up a few times. J is TRBJ2-7 and V is TRBV11-2; D is unresolved. This CDR3 has 11 residues. V shed 4 bases and J shed 3 bases, with 4 bases lying between them. Germline V gene lookup returns CDR1 SGHAT and CDR2 FQNNGV. Here the CDR3 reads CASSSGYEQYF. In DNA, the CDR3 is TGTGCCAGCAGCTCCGGCTACGAGCAGTACTTC.

The V call is TRBV15, the J call TRBJ2-5, with a possible D match to TRBD2 (7 bases). V lost 3 bases to trimming and J lost 5 bases, with 19 bases between them. The germline V gene encodes CDR1 LNHNV and CDR2 YYDKDF (reference sequence). This CDR3 spans 16 amino acids. CDR3: CATSRPGGPSGETQYF. The CDR3 bases are TGTGCCACCAGCAGGCCGGGGGGCCCCTCCGGGGAGACCCAGTACTTC.

CDR3 residues: CASSFNTLETDTQYF. CDR3 nucleotide sequence: TGTGCCAGCAGCTTTAACACCCTCGAGACAGATACGCAGTATTTT. The chain is built from TRBV7-9 and TRBJ2-3; D remains ambiguous. Per the germline V gene, CDR1 is SEHNR and CDR2 is FQNEAQ (reference sequence). V was trimmed by 3 bases and J by 3 bases, leaving 13 bases between them. This CDR3 has 15 residues.

The chain couples TRBV6-5 to TRBJ1-4; 10 nucleotides align to TRBD1. Per germline, CDR1 MNHEY and CDR2 SVGAGI. The CDR3 has 15 amino acids. With V trimmed by 6 bases and J by 6 bases, 7 bases remained unmatched. The CDR3 protein is CASRSLGTGDEKLFF. CDR3 sequence (DNA): TGTGCCAGCAGGTCCCTCGGGACAGGGGATGAAAAACTGTTTTTT.

The rearrangement joins TRBV2 to TRBJ2-2; 9 bases align to TRBD2. Losses at the gene ends were 6 bases for V and 1 base for J; bases not matched to a gene: 9. CDR1 is SNHLY, CDR2 FYNNEI, per germline. The CDR3 has 17 residues. CDR3 bases: TGTGCCAGCAGGAGGGGGAGCGGGGGGAAGAACACCGGGGAGCTGTTTTTT. Protein: CASRRGSGGKNTGELFF. Variable domain in full (rest from reference TRBV2 and TRBJ2-2): EPEVTQTPSHQVTQMGQEVILRCVPISNHLYFYWYRQILGQKVEFLVSFYNNEISEKSEIFDDQFSVERPDGSNFTLKIRSTKLEDSAMYFCASRRGSGGKNTGELFFGEGSRLTVL.

This rearrangement joins TRBV5-6 to TRBJ1-1; D might be TRBD1 (5 bases). This CDR3 is built from 13 residues. The V gene's germline CDR1 is SGHDT and CDR2 YYEEEE. The germline V and J ends were trimmed by 4 bases and 4 bases, with 11 bases remaining between them. CDR3 residues: CASSDGGTTEAFF. The CDR3, as DNA: TGTGCCAGCAGCGACGGGGGGACCACTGAAGCTTTCTTT.